This record covers a single TCR beta chain. The method was immunoSEQ multiplex PCR; TCRdb's version includes in-frame clones alone and lacks a portion of them. The profile shows hundreds of thousands of clones, around 89% of them singletons. This sample is part of a study of blood T cell repertoires in COVID-19. Per the germline V gene, CDR1 is MNHEY and CDR2 is SVGAGI. The V segment lost 8 bases and the J segment 6 bases; nucleotides outside the gene matches: 2. This CDR3 is built from 13 residues. V gene TRBV6-5 combines with J gene TRBJ1-6, with 9 positions matching TRBD1. Sequencing was performed on peripheral blood. This TCR derives from a woman aged 25-40 years with acute or convalescent COVID-19. This CDR3 is CASDRGFNSPLHF. CDR3 nucleotides: TGTGCCAGCGACAGGGGGTTTAATTCACCCCTCCACTTT.